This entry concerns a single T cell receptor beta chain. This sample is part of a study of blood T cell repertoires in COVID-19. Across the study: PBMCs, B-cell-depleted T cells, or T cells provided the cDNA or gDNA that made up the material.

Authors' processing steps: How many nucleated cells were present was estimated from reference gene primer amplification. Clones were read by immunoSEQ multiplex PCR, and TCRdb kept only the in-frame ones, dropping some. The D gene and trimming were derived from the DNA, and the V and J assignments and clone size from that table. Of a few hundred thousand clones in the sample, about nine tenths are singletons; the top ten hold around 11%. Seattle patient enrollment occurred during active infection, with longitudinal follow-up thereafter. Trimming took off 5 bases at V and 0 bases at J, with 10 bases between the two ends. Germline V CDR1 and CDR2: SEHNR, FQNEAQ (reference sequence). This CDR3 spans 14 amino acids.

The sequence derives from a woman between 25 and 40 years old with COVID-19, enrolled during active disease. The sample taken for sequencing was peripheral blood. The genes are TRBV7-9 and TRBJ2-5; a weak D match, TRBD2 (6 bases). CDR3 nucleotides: TGTGCCAGCAGCAAGAGCGGGTACCAAGAGACCCAGTACTTC. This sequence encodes CASSKSGYQETQYF.